Reported below is one T cell receptor (beta chain). The antigen is not known. A 5'RACE template-switching step, the method used to make TCR cDNA, added a universal primer site and UMIs. One entry per CDR3 protein, called by TCRdb with MiXCR from the 5' RACE reads. The table has 450,000 to 600,000 distinct CDR3 sequences, roughly 13% seen once. This entry belongs to a study of T cells after yellow fever vaccination. Study-wide background: The authors prepared low-cell-number fractions using SMART-Seq v4 Ultra Low Input. Study results and caveats: Abundant clonotypes (contaminants from the bulk population) could be present in FACS-sorted repertoires. Among primary-vaccination clones, most reappeared after the booster, at approximately 97% for CD4 and around 91% for CD8.

The germline V gene encodes CDR1 SGHTA and CDR2 FQGNSA. The CDR3 is 17 residues long. The V gene end was trimmed by 5 bases and the J gene end by 4 bases; junction bases not matched to a gene: 14. This sequence was found in a man aged 25-45 years who received the YFV17D yellow fever vaccine. This specimen consisted of PBMCs, obtained on the day of the yellow fever booster vaccination. V gene TRBV7-2 combines with J gene TRBJ2-7, with TRBD1 identical over 10 bases. The CDR3 coding sequence is TGTGCCAGCAGCGGCCCGGGACAGGGGAATACTAGGTACGAGCAGTACTTC. This sequence encodes CASSGPGQGNTRYEQYF.